The rows below give T cell receptor beta chains drawn from one sample of a study of CD8 T cells in ankylosing spondylitis. From the 5' RACE reads, TCRdb called clonotypes with MiXCR, one entry per CDR3 protein. This table holds 210,000 or so distinct CDR3 sequences, under 30% found once. The sample comprised blood, either unsorted or a sorted T cell fraction (not recorded which). The origin of the receptors is a male donor with ankylosing spondylitis or in good health (not recorded which). CDR3s include the opening cysteine and the closing phenylalanine or tryptophan. D genes are given only for firm matches. Where a row states a size, it is once, few, many or the class of an expanded clone; other rows omit it.

clone_size d_call j_call v_call cdr3_nt cdr3_aa
- - TRBJ1-1 TRBV20-1 TGCAGTGCTAGGTACAGGGTGAACACTGAAGCTTTCTTT CSARYRVNTEAFF
few TRBD2 TRBJ2-1 TRBV20-1 TGCAGTGCTAGAGATGGAGGGCTCGGGGGGAATGAGCAGTTCTTC CSARDGGLGGNEQFF
many TRBD2 TRBJ2-1 TRBV12-3/TRBV12-4 TGTGCCAGCAGCCCGAGCGGGGAGGTTCTGGGTGAGCAGTTCTTC CASSPSGEVLGEQFF
- - TRBJ1-4 TRBV20-1 TGCAGTGCTAGAGGGAAAAGGGAAAAACTGTTTTTT CSARGKREKLFF
many TRBD1 TRBJ1-1 TRBV5-5 TGTGCCAGCAGCTTATACCGGGACAGGGCCACTGAAGCTTTCTTT CASSLYRDRATEAFF
many - TRBJ2-3 TRBV20-1 TGCAGTGCTAGGCCGATTAGCGGCCCCACAGATACGCAGTATTTT CSARPISGPTDTQYF
few - TRBJ1-2 TRBV29-1 TGCAGCGTCGAGAAGGACAGAGCCTATGGCTACACCTTC CSVEKDRAYGYTF
many TRBD2 TRBJ2-1 TRBV9 TGTGCCAGCAGCGTAGAGGCTAGCGGACTCCTGGGCAATGAGCAGTTCTTC CASSVEASGLLGNEQFF
- TRBD2 TRBJ2-7 TRBV29-1 TGCAGCGTTGCCGGGGGGGGAGACTCCTACGAGCAGTACTTC CSVAGGGDSYEQYF
few TRBD1 TRBJ2-7 TRBV5-1 TGCGCCAGCAGCTTGGGGCCGATTTCGGGACAGTCCTACGAGCAGTACTTC CASSLGPISGQSYEQYF
many - TRBJ2-6 TRBV3-1 TGTGCCAGCAGGAGGAGCTCTGGGGCCAACGTCCTGACTTTC CASRRSSGANVLTF
- TRBD1 TRBJ2-7 TRBV5-3 TGTGCCAGTGGGACAGGGGGCTCCTCGAGCTCCTACGAGCAGTACTTC CASGTGGSSSSYEQYF
- - TRBJ1-2 TRBV29-1 TGCAGCGTTGAACGGATGGGGAGCTACACCTTC CSVERMGSYTF
- TRBD2 TRBJ2-3 TRBV6-1 TGTGCCAGCAGTGGACTAGCGGGAGGGAACACAGATACGCAGTATTTT CASSGLAGGNTDTQYF
- - TRBJ1-2 TRBV4-1 TGCGCCAGCAGCCTAGCGGGAGTCAGGGGCTACACCTTC CASSLAGVRGYTF
- TRBD2 TRBJ2-7 TRBV5-1 TGCGCCAGCAGCTTGGGGACTAGCAGAAGTTACGAGCAGTACTTC CASSLGTSRSYEQYF
- - TRBJ2-1 TRBV7-3 TGTGCCAGCAGACTCGGGGGAGGTGAGCAGTTCTTC CASRLGGGEQFF
few - TRBJ2-3 TRBV3-1 TGTGCCAGCAGCCAACAGGAGAATACGCAGTATTTT CASSQQENTQYF
many - TRBJ2-2 TRBV11-2 TGTGCCAGCAGCCCACTAGCGAACACCGGGGAGCTGTTTTTT CASSPLANTGELFF
- - TRBJ1-1 TRBV29-1 TGCAGCGGCTTGACCGGGACACACAATGAAGCTTTCTTT CSGLTGTHNEAFF
- - TRBJ1-1 TRBV29-1 TGCAGCGTTCGGTCATCCGGCCCTGAAGCTTTCTTT CSVRSSGPEAFF
many - TRBJ1-1 TRBV5-4 TGTGCCAGCAGCTTGGAAGATGGGAAGACTGAAGCTTTCTTT CASSLEDGKTEAFF
many - TRBJ1-2 TRBV3-1 TGTGCCAGCAGCCAAGAGGGGGACTATGGCTACACCTTC CASSQEGDYGYTF
- TRBD1 TRBJ1-4 TRBV5-1 TGCGCCAGCAGCTATAGGGGGCCGGCAACTAATGAAAAACTGTTTTTT CASSYRGPATNEKLFF
once - TRBJ1-3 TRBV6-5 TGTGCCAGCAGTTACGGGGGCTCTGGAAACACCATATATTTT CASSYGGSGNTIYF
- TRBD1 TRBJ2-7 TRBV5-1 TGCGCCAGCAGCCGAATGGACAGGGGGGCCTACGAGCAGTACTTC CASSRMDRGAYEQYF
few TRBD2 TRBJ2-3 TRBV29-1 TGCAGCGTTGTTGGGGCTAGCGGGAGAGGGGATACGCAGTATTTT CSVVGASGRGDTQYF
- TRBD2 TRBJ2-1 TRBV30 TGTGCCTGGAGCCCGGGACTAGCGACTGAGCAGTTCTTC CAWSPGLATEQFF
- TRBD2 TRBJ2-7 TRBV20-1 TGCAGTGCTAGAGATCCGGCTAGCGGAAGACCCCACGAGCAGTACTTC CSARDPASGRPHEQYF
- - TRBJ2-2 TRBV5-6 TGTGCCAGCAGCCTGGACTTATCGGGCACCGGGGAGCTGTTTTTT CASSLDLSGTGELFF
many - TRBJ1-5 TRBV12-3/TRBV12-4 TGTGCCAGCAGTGACCGGAGGGACGGAAAAGTCAATCAGCCCCAGCATTTT CASSDRRDGKVNQPQHF
- TRBD2 TRBJ2-1 TRBV20-1 TGCAGTGCTAGAGAATTCCTCGCGGGAGGGATACACAATGAGCAGTTCTTC CSAREFLAGGIHNEQFF
many TRBD1 TRBJ1-5 TRBV5-6 TGTGCCAGCAGCCGGGACAGGGGTATGTTCGGTGATCAGCCCCAGCATTTT CASSRDRGMFGDQPQHF